This TCR beta chain is drawn from a study of cytomegalovirus exposure and HLA in healthy donors (dated by TCRdb to 2017 to 2019). With respect to the entire study: An earlier analysis of approximately 640 of the donors reported 250 to 300 Gb of sequence data and roughly 100 million unique TCR beta sequences from about 180 million T cells. About five DR-DQ haplotypes were treated as single units for association and clustering because of strong linkage in the cohort. The study profiled the T cell repertoires of fewer than 850 subjects by immunosequencing and related them to cytomegalovirus serostatus. An early release that covered approximately 600 HLA-typed donors contained 300 to 350 gigabases of sequencing data and 80 million or so unique TCR sequences. An earlier analysis of approximately 640 of the donors applied high-throughput TCR beta sequencing to assess whether each TCR beta V gene segment acted as functional or pseudogenic. In addition to the first cohort of about 650 subjects, a separate validation cohort of 120 different subjects was used. HLA typing included class I and class II loci at four-digit resolution. Typing coverage differed by locus: A, B, C, DRB1 and DQB1 were typed in about 620-630 donors, DQA1 in about 560, DPA1 in 606, and DPB1 in 472. In a later genetic analysis, genome-wide SNP genotypes for about three fifths of the 666 donors were used, and that subset was treated as a discovery cohort. Rather than using new phenotypic data, the later analysis identified candidate immune exposures from TCR beta sequences and from how often those sequences occurred across donors. A later analysis re-examined previously published TCR beta repertoires from about 670 donors and added high-resolution HLA genotyping to investigate patterns of TCR occurrence. Of the 398 genotyped donors, 81% were placed in the genetic ancestry cluster associated with self-reported Caucasian donors. The study was designed to test whether signatures of past pathogen exposure could be identified by cataloging public T cell receptors. Donor age, sex, ethnicity and CMV serostatus were compiled alongside the repertoire data. Every repertoire in the discovery cohort had been generated on one and the same sequencing platform. On average, roughly 240,000 unique TCR beta nucleotide sequences were sequenced per donor among 398 genotyped donors of the cohort, with roughly 18% of those sequences being non-productive. High-throughput TCR immunosequencing, statistical association of individual TCRs with disease status, and machine learning were combined to predict cytomegalovirus infection status. Overall results and qualifications from the work: The presence/absence analyses assumed that sequencing depth was roughly uniform across donors, and that assumption may not be true. In an earlier analysis of under 600 of the donors, most TCR beta V segments were observed in productive rearrangements about 87% or about 30% of the time, broadly matching IMGT annotations. In vitro tests confirmed that a few of the cytomegalovirus-associated TCR beta chains recognize cytomegalovirus antigens. Cytomegalovirus status was reported to be diagnosed by the classifier with high specificity and sensitivity in both the original and validation cohorts. Because counts were too low, about 15 rarely observed V segments, including chromosome 9 orphons, were left out of the earlier analysis of roughly 600 of the donors. A group of highly shared sequence variants was considered likely to be a technical artifact of the sequencing pipeline. Correlated functional status among segregating V segments might reflect linkage disequilibrium, but an unknown experimental factor could not be ruled out. The cohort was sequenced for TCR beta chains only, and without alpha or paired-chain data the features that could be detected were limited. Because the 87-base-pair reads could not distinguish some IMGT-functional V segments, including TRBV6-2 and TRBV6-3, those segments were excluded. V-gene and J-gene trimming of TCR beta chains was associated with a missense DCLRE1C variant in a later genetic analysis, and the association was replicated in an independent cohort. In a later analysis, HLA-associated TCR beta chains were found to be more clonally expanded and to have lower generation probabilities than equally common non-associated chains. Most CMV-associated TCR beta chains appeared to be HLA-restricted in a later analysis, and the HLA associations seemed to be driven largely by CMV exposure. When HLA alleles, especially DR and DQ, strongly co-occurred, TCR associations were difficult to assign to individual alleles. Several of the top co-occurrence clusters appeared to be linked to parvovirus B19, influenza, CMV and Epstein-Barr virus, according to a later analysis. A later analysis associated 16,951 TCR beta sequences with specific HLA alleles at a false discovery rate of 0.05. A further reported finding was that TCR beta sequences accurately predicted the HLA-A and HLA-B alleles for most subjects in the first cohort. Most TCR sequences were seen in very few donors, while some public TCRs were found in many individuals. According to a later genetic analysis, donors in an Asian-associated ancestry cluster had fewer N-insertions in productive TCRs than the approximately 700-donor mean. According to the authors, the approach could potentially be generalized to other disease states and immunological phenotypes. Because HLA typing was missing for some donors at each locus, association tests included only the typed subset. According to a later analysis, TCR association rates differed among HLA loci, with DRB1 alleles showing the most associated TCRs and HLA-C alleles showing the fewest. The only immune exposure information available for the cohort was CMV serostatus. The study listed approximately 150 TCR beta chains as associated with cytomegalovirus.

Library generation was performed with the immunoSEQ multiplex PCR assay. For the multiplex PCR, a mixture combining 60 forward primers for TCR Vbeta segments and 13 reverse primers for TCR Jbeta segments was used. The CDR3 region of rearranged TCR beta genes was amplified from genomic DNA by a multiplex PCR assay. The amplified TCR beta libraries were sequenced on the Illumina HiSeq System as 87-base-pair reads. For the original study's pipeline: A later analysis counted around 72 million unique TCR beta chains across the 550 to 800 repertoires, and 10 million to 12 million of these chains were shared by at least two donors. To remove PCR and sequencing errors, raw reads were error-corrected and collapsed into unique sequences using a nearest-neighbor algorithm that merged closely related sequences. V, D and J gene segments were assigned by aligning CDR3 sequences to IMGT reference sequences. Each retained sequence needed at least a six-nucleotide match to both a V gene segment and a J gene segment. A rearrangement counted as productive if the CDR3 had no stop codons and remained in frame with V and J, and every other rearrangement counted as non-productive. CDR3 was defined by IMGT convention, running from the second conserved V-encoded cysteine to the conserved J-encoded phenylalanine. The earlier analysis of some 550 of the donors excluded any sequence lacking an unambiguous match to a single V gene segment. An earlier analysis of approximately 590 of the donors classified V segments as functional when productive rearrangements were above 56.7% and as segregating when the standard deviation between donors was above 5%. To diagnose cytomegalovirus status from the catalog of TCR beta chain sequences, a statistical classification framework was built. V and J gene assignment, in a later analysis, came from comparing TCR nucleotide sequences with IMGT/GENE-DB human TR gene sequences. The TCRdist pipeline was used in a later analysis to assign CDR3 sequences and most-parsimonious VDJ recombination scenarios. In a later analysis, each TCR beta chain was defined by its CDR3 amino acid sequence together with its V-gene family, and reads without a unique V-gene family were excluded. As a way to deal with suspected cross-contamination and a sequencing artifact, a later analysis dropped 500 to 700 nucleotide sequences that were highly shared and had low generation probability. A later analysis calculated a clonal expansion index for each public chain from normalized within-repertoire ranks of inferred template counts. In a later analysis, generation probabilities were computed with a VDJ recombination model fitted to out-of-frame rearrangements, and the resulting probabilities were checked against IGoR. In a later analysis, hypergeometric tests were used to score TCR-TCR, TCR-HLA and TCR-CMV co-occurrence, with a repertoire-size bias correction applied to TCR pairs. A later analysis estimated false discovery rates by permuting HLA or CMV assignments 20 times. In a later analysis, co-occurring TCRs were grouped using DBSCAN, with TCRdist sequence similarity added in when clustering inside HLA-allele-positive subsets. Repertoires with fewer than 30,000 or more than 120,000 public chains, plus five repertoires with anomalous nucleotide sharing, were excluded from co-occurrence clustering. TCRdb carries this immuneACCESS record with in-frame sequences only. Its versions omit some clonotypes, under half of them owing to an unresolved V gene in the studies checked, with the rest unexplained. That table gives V, J and clone size, and the DNA gave D and trimming. The table for this sample lists about 85,000 clones; about four fifths of them were counted only once. Approximately 30% of the sample rests with the top ten.

The cohort comprised some 680 healthy bone marrow donors. At the time of sampling, every cohort member was nominally healthy, though immune exposures that went unrecorded were likely present. The donor was CMV seropositive and was included in the group of almost 300 seropositive cohort members. Each donor provided a peripheral blood sample, and peripheral blood mononuclear cells were used for TCR beta sequencing. Genomic DNA extraction from the blood cell samples was performed with the Qiagen DNeasy Blood Extraction Kit. CDR1 LNHDA and CDR2 SQIVND are derived from the germline V gene (reference sequence). V drops 6 bases and J drops 6 bases, leaving 21 bases in between. Counted from cysteine to phenylalanine, this CDR3 has 15 amino acids. Only the CDR3 DNA is retained, 45 bases long and in frame from the first base. This clone was counted a single time. It has no known antigen specificity. One base away there is no much larger clone; base qualities are not given.

The sequence derives from a man aged 50 to 60 in good health and CMV-seropositive. What was sequenced was PBMCs. The V gene is TRBV19 and the J gene is TRBJ2-7, with a tentative D gene TRBD2 over 6 matching bases. The CDR3 reads CASREGASPFSEQYF. The base sequence is TGTGCCAGTAGGGAGGGAGCGTCCCCATTTAGCGAGCAGTACTTC.